One sample yielded the 19 T cell receptor beta chains listed below, sequenced in a study of CD8 T cells in ankylosing spondylitis. TCRdb reprocessed the 5' RACE reads with MiXCR, giving one entry per CDR3 protein. This sample carries over 130,000 distinct CDR3 sequences, around two fifths of them seen once, and the ten largest clones take roughly 15%. Input material: synovial fluid, either unsorted or a sorted T cell fraction (not recorded which). These receptors were taken from a male donor with ankylosing spondylitis.

This clonotype was counted only a few times. The V and J genes are TRBV6-2 or TRBV6-3 and TRBJ2-3, with 10 positions matching TRBD2. The CDR3 covers 15 residues. The V and J ends lost 6 bases and 2 bases, in that order; junction bases with no gene match: 5. The germline V gene has CDR1 MNHEY and CDR2 SVGEGT. DNA of the CDR3: TGTGCCAGCAGCCAAGGACTAGCGGACACAGATACGCAGTATTTT. Protein product: CASSQGLADTDTQYF.

Many counts were recorded for this clonotype. The chain uses TRBV12-3 or TRBV12-4 and TRBJ2-7; 9 bases match TRBD1. The CDR3 runs to 17 residues. V was pared by 3 bases and J by 4 bases, with 13 bases of the junction left unmatched. The CDR3 nucleotides read TGTGCCAGCAGTTTTCTACCGGGACAGGGTGCCCTTTACGAGCAGTACTTC. It encodes CASSFLPGQGALYEQYF.

The V call is TRBV27, the J call TRBJ2-2, with D perhaps TRBD1 or TRBD2 (6 bases each). Germline CDR1 and CDR2: MNHEY and SMNVEV (reference sequence). V was trimmed by 5 bases and J by 1 base, leaving 14 bases between them. This CDR3 is built from 16 residues. CDR3: CASSARGTVNTGELFF. CDR3 DNA: TGTGCCAGCAGTGCGAGGGGGACTGTGAACACCGGGGAGCTGTTTTTT.

The genes are TRBV20-1 and TRBJ1-2; 8 bases line up with TRBD1. Losses at the gene ends were 5 bases for V and 4 bases for J; bases not matched to a gene: 9. The germline CDR1 and CDR2 sequences are DFQATT and SNEGSKA (reference sequence). The length of the CDR3 is 14 residues. CDR3 protein: CSAWIGQGRYGYTF. For the CDR3, the DNA is TGCAGTGCTTGGATCGGACAGGGCCGCTATGGCTACACCTTC.

This chain links TRBV12-3 or TRBV12-4 with TRBJ2-3, with 8 positions matching TRBD2. CDR3 length: 18 amino acids. V trimming: 4 bases; J trimming: 7 bases; junction bases outside the gene matches: 19. DNA for the CDR3: TGTGCCAGCAGTTCCCCATGGGGCGTAGCGGGAATCGGATATACGCAGTATTTT. It codes for CASSSPWGVAGIGYTQYF.

This clonotype has a count of ten or more. V is TRBV11-2 and J is TRBJ1-1; TRBD1 is a possible D gene (5 bases). Germline V gene data show CDR1 as SGHAT and CDR2 as FQNNGV. The CDR3 totals 13 residues. With 0 bases removed from V and 8 bases from J, the gap between germline ends came to 10 bases. In DNA, the CDR3 is TGTGCCAGCAGCTTAGATCTCGGGGGGGAAGCTTTCTTT. Its translation: CASSLDLGGEAFF.

This chain connects TRBV13 to TRBJ2-7; 7 positions match TRBD2. The CDR3 has 13 amino acids. Trimming cost V 5 bases and J 6 bases; bases outside gene matches: 7. Germline loops: CDR1 PRHDT, CDR2 FYEKMQ (reference sequence). The CDR3 bases are TGTGCCAGCAGCGTACTAGGGAGGGTCGAGCAGTACTTC. This encodes CASSVLGRVEQYF. Using reference TRBV13 and TRBJ2-7 for the parts outside the CDR3, the full variable domain is AAGVIQSPRHLIKEKRETATLKCYPIPRHDTVYWYQQGPGQDPQFLISFYEKMQSDKGSIPDRFSAQQFSDYHSELNMSSLELGDSALYFCASSVLGRVEQYFGPGTRLTVT.

This clonotype was seen many times. The V and J genes are TRBV4-3 and TRBJ1-1; D call uncertain. Per the germline V gene, CDR1 is LGHNA and CDR2 is YSLEER. The CDR3 is 15 amino acids. Trimming took off 0 bases at V and 4 bases at J, with 12 bases between the two ends. CDR3 residues: CASSQDSAGGTEAFF. The DNA of the CDR3 is TGCGCCAGCAGCCAAGATTCGGCAGGTGGCACTGAAGCTTTCTTT.

The J gene is TRBJ1-1, the V gene TRBV6-4; no clear D. The CDR3 is 13 amino acids. Germline V gene lookup returns CDR1 MRHNA and CDR2 SNTAGT. V was shortened by 2 bases and J by 1 base, with 5 bases between the two germline ends. DNA for the CDR3: TGTGCCAGCAGTGACGGTGAGAACACTGAAGCTTTCTTT. Its translation: CASSDGENTEAFF.

This clonotype was observed a handful of times. The chain couples TRBV12-3 or TRBV12-4 to TRBJ2-5; no clear D. Trimming removed 4 bases from V and 5 bases from J, with 11 bases in between. The length of the CDR3 is 13 residues. As DNA, the CDR3 is TGTGCCAGCAGTTCAGACCAACGGGAGACCCAGTACTTC. Translated, it gives CASSSDQRETQYF.

This clonotype was counted only a few times. The CDR3 region is CASSQTWDSNQPQHF. The CDR3 DNA reads as TGTGCCAGCAGCCAAACGTGGGACAGCAATCAGCCCCAGCATTTT. The chain links TRBV4-2 to TRBJ1-5, with D possibly TRBD1 on 5 matching bases. CDR1 and CDR2 (germline): LGHNA, YNFKEQ. The CDR3 sequence is 15 residues long. V shed 2 bases and J shed 1 base, with 9 bases lying between them.

This chain's CDR3 is CASSLDAGNQNIQYF. The CDR3 DNA reads TGTGCCAGCAGCTTAGACGCCGGGAACCAAAACATTCAGTACTTC. The genes are TRBV7-9 and TRBJ2-4; a weak D match, TRBD2 (5 bases). The CDR3 sequence is 15 residues long. V gave up 1 base and J gave up 5 bases, with 12 bases separating them. Germline CDR1 SEHNR, CDR2 FQNEAQ (reference sequence).

This clonotype was recorded many times. The chain combines TRBV11-2 with TRBJ2-1; TRBD2 agrees at 16 bases. The V segment lost 4 bases and the J segment 7 bases; nucleotides outside the gene matches: 4. Germline assignment: CDR1 SGHAT and CDR2 FQNNGV. CDR3 length: 16 residues. CDR3 DNA sequence: TGTGCCAGCAGCTGGGGGGGACTAGCGGGAGGGAATGAGCAGTTCTTC. Its translation: CASSWGGLAGGNEQFF.

The CDR3 DNA reads as TGTGCCAGCAGCTCGTCGGGGAGCTCTGGAAACACCATATATTTT. It specifies CASSSSGSSGNTIYF. The chain uses TRBV7-9 and TRBJ1-3; no definite D call. Trimming took off 4 bases at V and 0 bases at J, with 10 bases between the two ends. Germline V gene data show CDR1 as SEHNR and CDR2 as FQNEAQ (reference sequence). The CDR3 is made up of 15 amino acids.

The rearrangement joins TRBV6-1 to TRBJ2-7; D is uncertain. With 5 bases removed from V and 3 bases from J, the gap between germline ends came to 26 bases. Germline V gene data show CDR1 as MNHNS and CDR2 as SASEGT. The CDR3 consists of 18 residues. The CDR3 DNA follows: TGTGCCAGCAGTACCTCCCGAAGGATCAGGTTCGGATACTACGAGCAGTACTTC. Translated: CASSTSRRIRFGYYEQYF.

The chain carries TRBV6-1 and TRBJ2-3; 9 positions agree with TRBD2. CDR3 length: 15 amino acids. With V trimmed by 4 bases and J by 6 bases, 8 bases remained unmatched. Germline CDR1 reads MNHNS; CDR2 reads SASEGT. The CDR3 DNA is TGTGCCAGCAGTGTCGGGGCGGGGGGGCTGGATACGCAGTATTTT. This sequence encodes CASSVGAGGLDTQYF.

The chain combines TRBV20-1 with TRBJ2-5, with 7 bases that match TRBD2. Losses at the gene ends were 3 bases for V and 5 bases for J; bases not matched to a gene: 12. The V gene's germline CDR1 is DFQATT and CDR2 SNEGSKA (reference sequence). The CDR3 extends over 15 amino acids. Here the CDR3 DNA reads TGCAGTGCTAGCTCGGGGTACGGGACTATCGAGACCCAGTACTTC. As protein: CSASSGYGTIETQYF.

The chain employs TRBV24-1 and TRBJ2-2; D is perhaps TRBD2 (5 bases). V was trimmed by 9 bases and J by 3 bases, leaving 13 bases between them. CDR3 size: 14 residues. Germline lookup yields CDR1 KGHDR and CDR2 SFDVKD. The CDR3 region has the DNA TGTGCCACCTCAAGGCGGGCCCACACCGGGGAGCTGTTTTTT. This encodes CATSRRAHTGELFF.

This clonotype has only a few counts. V gene TRBV7-9 combines with J gene TRBJ1-4, with D hard to call. Trimming removed 3 bases from V and 7 bases from J, with 15 bases in between. Germline CDR1 SEHNR, CDR2 FQNEAQ (reference sequence). The length of the CDR3 is 15 residues. The CDR3 is CASSFSAGSGEKLFF. CDR3 sequence (DNA): TGTGCCAGCAGCTTCTCGGCAGGATCAGGTGAAAAACTGTTTTTT.